This is a list of T cell receptor beta chains from one sample in a study of a mutant IDH1 vaccine in newly diagnosed glioma. Produced via immunoSEQ multiplex PCR; TCRdb's table is partial and in-frame only. Found here are about 38,000 clones, roughly 92% of them singletons; the top ten hold 15% to 20%. The specimen was PBMCs, collected from a glioma patient treated with radiotherapy, temozolomide or both. These receptors were obtained from a young man with glioma. CDR3s include the opening cysteine and the closing phenylalanine or tryptophan. The D gene is left open where the match is weak.

TRBV5-5,TRBJ1-3,.,CASSLAFGNTIYF,TGTGCCAGCAGCTTGGCGTTTGGAAACACCATATATTTT
TRBV6-1,TRBJ1-2,.,CASSGLMGVDYGYTF,TGTGCCAGCAGTGGATTGATGGGGGTAGACTATGGCTACACCTTC
TRBV25-1,TRBJ2-2,.,CASSEYKQGRDTGELFF,TGTGCCAGCAGTGAATACAAACAGGGAAGGGACACCGGGGAGCTGTTTTTT
TRBV7-2,TRBJ2-5,.,CASSLVTGGVETQYF,TGTGCCAGCAGCTTAGTAACAGGGGGGGTTGAGACCCAGTACTTC
TRBV4-1,TRBJ1-4,TRBD1,CASSQPTGERKLFF,TGCGCCAGCAGCCAACCCACAGGGGAGAGAAAACTGTTTTTT
TRBV5-4,TRBJ2-6,.,CASSLGASGANVLTF,TGTGCCAGCAGCTTAGGCGCCTCTGGGGCCAACGTCCTGACTTTC
TRBV30,TRBJ2-1,.,CAWIAAGATYNEQFF,TGTGCCTGGATCGCGGCGGGGGCAACCTACAATGAGCAGTTCTTC
TRBV7-8,TRBJ2-2,.,CASSLGAPSGGELFF,TGTGCCAGCAGCTTGGGGGCCCCGTCGGGCGGGGAGCTGTTTTTT
TRBV11-3,TRBJ1-1,.,CASSVRENTEAFF,TGTGCCAGCAGCGTCAGGGAGAACACTGAAGCTTTCTTT
TRBV5-1,TRBJ1-1,.,CASSLSSGFEAFF,TGCGCCAGCAGCTTGTCCTCGGGCTTTGAAGCTTTCTTT
TRBV4-3,TRBJ1-4,.,CASSQEVGGGGEKLFF,TGCGCCAGCAGCCAAGAAGTAGGGGGAGGGGGTGAAAAACTGTTTTTT
TRBV30,TRBJ2-7,TRBD2,CAWSDGRAAYEQYF,TGTGCCTGGAGTGACGGGAGGGCCGCCTACGAGCAGTACTTC
TRBV30,TRBJ2-7,.,CAWNMGPQQYF,TGTGCCTGGAACATGGGGCCTCAGCAGTACTTC
TRBV5-1,TRBJ2-3,.,CASSLARGGAATDTQYF,TGCGCCAGCAGCTTGGCCAGGGGGGGAGCAGCCACAGATACGCAGTATTTT